Given below is one T cell receptor beta chain in context. Data came from immunoSEQ multiplex PCR; TCRdb stores just in-frame clones and leaves some out. The sample carries about 42,000 clones, roughly 80% recorded once. The sample is drawn from a study of T cell changes during pregnancy in multiple sclerosis. This CDR3 has 11 residues. The germline CDR1 and CDR2 sequences are KGHSH and LQKENI. With 6 bases removed from V and 11 bases from J, the gap between germline ends came to 11 bases. Specimen: CD4+ T cells from peripheral blood mononuclear cells, collected before pregnancy. This rearrangement joins TRBV18 to TRBJ1-5; D gene ambiguous. The source is a female donor with multiple sclerosis, enrolled in a pregnancy study. The CDR3 is CASSIGKAQHF. The CDR3 DNA follows: TGTGCCAGCTCCATCGGGAAGGCCCAGCATTTT.